This TCR beta chain came from a study of neoadjuvant anti-PD-1 for oral cavity cancer. V was clipped by 4 bases and J by 2 bases, with 7 bases between them. Germline V CDR1 and CDR2: MRHNA, SNTAGT. The CDR3 runs 13 residues. The data were produced by immunoSEQ multiplex PCR, yet TCRdb's version contains in-frame clones alone and is incomplete. The profile shows about 80,000 clones, under 90% of them singletons. Blood cells were analyzed directly, without culture or expansion. This chain links TRBV6-4 with TRBJ2-3; D gene uncertain. The receptor was derived from a person aged 35 to 85 with oral cavity squamous cell carcinoma. The sample was PBMCs, taken before nivolumab (anti-PD-1) treatment. CDR3 sequence: CASSGQDTDTQYF. The CDR3 coding sequence is TGTGCCAGCAGTGGTCAAGACACAGATACGCAGTATTTT.